This T cell receptor (beta chain) was observed in a study of T cell repertoires in cytomegalovirus infection. Study overall: A matching HLA type, together with CMV infection, was signaled by public TCR beta signatures.

Study-wide points: Individuals carrying CMV plus the relevant HLA were identified by cumulative frequency of public TCR beta families. HLA-C-restricted TCR beta clonotypes specific for CMV led the ex vivo response.

The V and J ends lost 4 bases and 3 bases respectively, with 19 bases between them. The CDR3 spans 17 residues. Germline lookup yields CDR1 MNHEY and CDR2 SVGAGI. TCRdb reprocessed the reads via MiXCR and lists one record per CDR3 protein. The data contain hundreds of thousands of distinct CDR3 sequences, 24% of them seen just once; the ten biggest clones take up 7% to 9%. In its sample, this clonotype was seen many times. Its target is not known. This clonotype originated in a human donor in good health (CMV status not recorded). Some clones in this sample may be carry-over from other donors' samples. The chain recombines TRBV6-5 with TRBJ2-1; D tentatively fits TRBD1 or TRBD2 (5 bases each). Input material: CD8+ T cells from PBMCs. In nucleotides, the CDR3 is TGTGCCAGCAGTTCGGACACCGACGGGGACCGCTACAATGAGCAGTTCTTC. Translated: CASSSDTDGDRYNEQFF.